These 7 T cell receptor beta chains were sequenced from one sample in a study of blood T cell repertoires in COVID-19. Produced via immunoSEQ multiplex PCR; TCRdb's table is partial and in-frame only. The sample records about 280,000 clones, around 93% being singletons. The sequencing input was PBMCs or T cells enriched from blood (not recorded which). These TCRs come from a man between 35 and 55 years old who had been exposed to COVID-19.

The chain is built from TRBV5-1 and TRBJ2-1, with 8 bases lining up with TRBD1. Germline lookup yields CDR1 SGHRS and CDR2 YFSETQ. The trim removed 5 bases at V and 3 bases at J, leaving 16 bases unmatched. This CDR3 spans 18 amino acids. The CDR3 DNA sequence: TGCGCCAGCAGTGAAATCGGATCCGGGACAGGAAGCTACAATGAGCAGTTCTTC. Protein product: CASSEIGSGTGSYNEQFF.

This clone was seen once. The chain combines TRBV12-3 or TRBV12-4 with TRBJ2-1; TRBD2 matches at 7 bases. The CDR3 has 13 amino acids. The junction had 1 base not matched to a gene; V was cut back by 5 bases and J by 3 bases. CDR3 sequence (DNA): TGTGCCAGCAGTCGGACTAGCTACAATGAGCAGTTCTTC. Translation: CASSRTSYNEQFF.

This clone has only one observation. The rearrangement uses TRBV11-3 and TRBJ2-7; TRBD1 might be the D (5 bases). Per the germline V gene, CDR1 is SGHNT and CDR2 is YENEEA. Trimming left V 2 bases short and J 6 bases short, with 8 bases between. The CDR3 consists of 12 residues. The CDR3 nucleotides read TGTGCCAGCAGCTTATCAGGGTTCGAGCAGTACTTC. Translated, it gives CASSLSGFEQYF.

The V gene is TRBV6-1, the J gene TRBJ1-2; TRBD1 matches at 7 bases. CDR1 and CDR2 (germline): MNHNS, SASEGT. V lost 1 base, J lost 0 bases, and 5 bases stayed unmatched. CDR3 length: 16 amino acids. The CDR3 DNA is TGTGCCAGCAGTGAAGGGACAGGCAGCCCTAACTATGGCTACACCTTC. It codes for CASSEGTGSPNYGYTF.

This chain links TRBV7-9 with TRBJ2-7; D unresolved. The CDR3 runs 11 residues. Per germline, CDR1 SEHNR and CDR2 FQNEAQ (reference sequence). With 4 bases removed from V and 3 bases from J, the gap between germline ends came to 4 bases. As DNA, the CDR3 is TGTGCCAGCAGCTCCCTCTACGAGCAGTACTTC. It is translated as CASSSLYEQYF.

The V gene is TRBV6-5, the J gene TRBJ1-1; tentative D call: TRBD1 (5 bases). The CDR3 totals 14 residues. CDR1 and CDR2 (germline): MNHEY, SVGAGI. V gave up 5 bases and J gave up 0 bases, with 10 bases separating them. The CDR3 here is CASSTYRLNTEAFF. The CDR3 DNA is TGTGCCAGCAGTACGTACAGGTTGAACACTGAAGCTTTCTTT.

The chain couples TRBV15 to TRBJ2-7; D call uncertain. V gave up 1 base and J gave up 3 bases, with 10 bases separating them. Germline CDR1 and CDR2: LNHNV and YYDKDF (reference sequence). The CDR3 covers 14 residues. Here the CDR3 reads CATSRGRASYEQYF. The CDR3 DNA is TGTGCCACCAGCAGAGGGAGAGCGAGCTACGAGCAGTACTTC. Together with reference TRBV15 and TRBJ2-7, the CDR3 gives the full variable domain: DAMVIQNPRYQVTQFGKPVTLSCSQTLNHNVMYWYQQKSSQAPKLLFHYYDKDFNNEADTPDNFQSRRPNTSFCFLDIRSPGLGDTAMYLCATSRGRASYEQYFGPGTRLTVT.